These 20 T cell receptor beta chains were all obtained from the same sample, sequenced in a study of blood T cell repertoires in COVID-19. Profiling relied on immunoSEQ multiplex PCR, and the TCRdb table lists in-frame clones only, not all of them. The table shows about 160,000 clones, with 82% occurring only once. The sample comprised peripheral blood. Receptors originate from a woman between 40 and 50 years old with COVID-19, enrolled during active disease.

The V gene is TRBV12-3 or TRBV12-4, the J gene TRBJ2-5, with D unclear. CDR3 length equals 12 residues. V lost 8 bases and J lost 3, with 10 bases in between. CDR3 sequence: CASGLEEETQYF. For the CDR3, the DNA is TGTGCCAGCGGGCTGGAAGAAGAGACCCAGTACTTC.

The gene calls are TRBV12-5 and TRBJ2-5; weak D call: TRBD1 (6 bases). The CDR3 has 15 amino acids. V lost 1 base and J lost 2, with 11 bases in between. Germline CDR1 and CDR2: LGHNT and FRNRAP. CDR3 residues: CASGLGDTLQETQYF. CDR3 coding DNA: TGTGCTAGTGGTTTGGGGGACACGTTACAAGAGACCCAGTACTTC.

This clone was found once. The CDR3 sequence is CASSLLGQGLPGANVLTF. CDR3 DNA: TGTGCCAGCAGCCTCCTCGGACAGGGTCTACCCGGGGCCAACGTCCTGACTTTC. The chain employs TRBV14 and TRBJ2-6; 8 bases are a match to TRBD1. V was pared by 4 bases and J by 4 bases, with 12 bases of the junction left unmatched. This CDR3 comprises 18 residues. Germline CDR1 and CDR2: SGHDN and FVKESK.

This clone was recorded a few times. The chain combines TRBV12-5 with TRBJ1-5, with 12 positions matching TRBD1. CDR3 length equals 14 residues. The V gene end was trimmed by 6 bases and the J gene end by 6 bases; junction bases not matched to a gene: 3. The germline gives CDR1 LGHNT, CDR2 FRNRAP. The chain's CDR3 is CASGGTGGFQPQHF. The CDR3 DNA reads as TGTGCTAGTGGAGGGACAGGGGGCTTTCAGCCCCAGCATTTT.

V usage is TRBV7-2 and J usage is TRBJ2-7, with 12 bases identical to TRBD2. Germline CDR1 and CDR2: SGHTA and FQGNSA. After removal of 3 bases from V and 1 base from J, the junction contained 1 base not matched to a gene. The CDR3 covers 15 residues. The DNA of the CDR3 is TGTGCCAGCAGCTTTGGACTAGCGGGATCCTACGAGCAGTACTTC. Amino acids: CASSFGLAGSYEQYF.

The chain carries TRBV21-1 and TRBJ2-7; no check of the table's D call, TRBD2, against the DNA was made. TRBV21-1 is flagged as a pseudogene. CDR3 size: 14 residues. The CDR3: CASSNFGGNYEQYF. DNA for the CDR3: TGTGCCAGCAGCAACTTTGGCGGCAACTACGAGCAGTACTTC.

Concerning this clone itself: The junction departs from germline at one end; a sequencing error may be responsible. The same CDR3 arises from other DNA sequences in this sample as well. This sequence joins TRBV6-4 and TRBJ2-2; weak D call: TRBD2 (5 bases). This CDR3 contains 14 residues. The V gene's germline CDR1 is MRHNA and CDR2 SNTAGT. The CDR3 sequence is CASSDSSSPGELFF. The CDR3 bases are TGTGCCAGCAGTGACTCGAGTAGTCCCGGGGAACTGTTTTTT.

This chain joins TRBV2 and TRBJ2-7; D is perhaps TRBD2 (6 bases). V lost 6 bases to trimming and J lost 4 bases, with 16 bases between them. The germline gives CDR1 SNHLY, CDR2 FYNNEI. The CDR3 contains 14 residues. Here the CDR3 reads CASRNTRAGYEQYV. CDR3 DNA: TGTGCCAGCAGGAATACTAGAGCGGGTTACGAGCAGTACGTC.

The V gene is TRBV29-1, the J gene TRBJ2-5; 7 bases match TRBD2. J was trimmed by 2 bases and V by 4 bases; bases with no gene match: 7. Germline V gene sequence: CDR1 SQVTM, CDR2 ANQGSEA. The CDR3 sequence is 14 residues long. The CDR3 DNA reads TGCAGCGTTGTAGGGGTGGGAGGGCAAGAGACCCAGTACTTC. It encodes CSVVGVGGQETQYF.

This clone was recorded once. The rearrangement links TRBV7-9 to TRBJ2-3; 8 bases are a match to TRBD1. After removal of 5 bases from V and 6 bases from J, the junction contained 16 bases not matched to a gene. In germline, CDR1 is SEHNR, CDR2 FQNEAQ (reference sequence). The CDR3 runs 17 residues. CDR3 bases: TGTGCCAGCAGCCGTTCCAACAGGGGGTATGGGTCGGATACGCAGTATTTT. This translates into CASSRSNRGYGSDTQYF. Variable domain in full (rest from reference TRBV7-9 and TRBJ2-3): DTGVSQNPRHKITKRGQNVTFRCDPISEHNRLYWYRQTLGQGPEFLTYFQNEAQLEKSRLLSDRFSAERPKGSFSTLEIQRTEQGDSAMYLCASSRSNRGYGSDTQYFGPGTRLTVL.

The chain uses TRBV28 and TRBJ2-3; D call uncertain. The CDR3 totals 13 residues. In germline, CDR1 is MDHEN, CDR2 SYDVKM. V dropped 4 bases and J dropped 0 bases, with 5 bases sitting between them. CDR3 sequence: CASSSPSTDTQYF. The CDR3 DNA sequence: TGTGCCAGCAGTTCCCCTAGCACAGATACGCAGTATTTT.

The chain is built from TRBV7-2 and TRBJ1-5; maybe TRBD1 (6 bases). Germline V CDR1 and CDR2: SGHTA, FQGNSA. Trimming removed 1 base from V and 7 bases from J, with 14 bases in between. This CDR3 contains 15 residues. CDR3 amino acids: CASSLGGGSGQPQHF. The DNA for the CDR3 is TGTGCCAGCAGCTTAGGAGGGGGATCGGGCCAGCCCCAGCATTTT.

V is TRBV6-6 and J is TRBJ2-1; D unresolved. The V end lost 7 bases, the J end lost 5 bases, and 6 bases lay between the germline ends. This CDR3 spans 11 amino acids. Looked up from germline, CDR1 is MNHNY and CDR2 is SVGAGI (reference sequence). The CDR3 protein is CASTVDNEQFF. For the CDR3, the DNA is TGTGCCAGCACCGTTGACAATGAGCAGTTCTTC.

The V gene is TRBV9, the J gene TRBJ1-3; the match to TRBD1 covers 9 bases. The V segment lost 5 bases and the J segment 8 bases; nucleotides outside the gene matches: 17. In germline, CDR1 is SGDLS, CDR2 YYNGEE. The CDR3 spans 17 residues. This CDR3 is CASSLGQGPGSGDTIYF. The CDR3 DNA reads TGTGCCAGCAGTTTGGGACAGGGCCCCGGTTCGGGGGACACCATATATTTT.

J is TRBJ1-1 and V is TRBV14, with a possible D match to TRBD1 (6 bases). The CDR3 covers 15 residues. Trimming left V 5 bases short and J 1 base short, with 14 bases between. Germline V gives CDR1 SGHDN, CDR2 FVKESK. The CDR3 sequence: CASSVTQGRNTEAFF. CDR3 coding DNA: TGTGCCAGCAGCGTAACGCAGGGGCGGAACACTGAAGCTTTCTTT.

Points on this clone: This CDR3 is also generated by other DNA sequences in the sample. The V and J genes are TRBV12-3 or TRBV12-4 and TRBJ2-2; D remains unclear. The CDR3 totals 12 residues. Trimming cost V 4 bases and J 6 bases, with 6 bases left between them. The CDR3 is CASSSFPGELFF. CDR3 in DNA: TGTGCCAGCAGTTCCTTCCCCGGGGAGCTGTTTTTT.

This chain links TRBV28 with TRBJ2-5, with 9 positions matching TRBD2. Germline CDR1 and CDR2: MDHEN and SYDVKM. There are 14 residues in the CDR3. V lost 6 bases and J lost 5; bases outside the gene matches: 7. CDR3 amino acids: CASRLREGWETQYF. The CDR3 DNA is TGTGCCAGCAGGTTGCGGGAGGGCTGGGAGACCCAGTACTTC.

The rearrangement links TRBV5-5 to TRBJ1-2; D is uncertain. The CDR3 has 14 residues. The ends were cut back, 1 base at V and 4 bases at J, with 11 bases in the middle. Germline assignment: CDR1 SGHKS and CDR2 YYEKEE (reference sequence). CDR3 sequence reads: CASSLLLNSYGYTF. The CDR3 nucleotides are TGTGCCAGCAGCTTGCTATTAAACAGCTATGGCTACACCTTC.

The chain combines TRBV9 with TRBJ1-2, with D possibly being TRBD1 (6 bases). V lost 4 bases and J lost 3, with 25 bases in between. This CDR3 has 18 amino acids. Germline loops: CDR1 SGDLS, CDR2 YYNGEE. CDR3 loop: CASSPRDISPPLYYGYTF. Here the CDR3 DNA reads TGTGCCAGCAGCCCCCGGGACATTTCACCTCCCCTCTACTATGGCTACACCTTC.

This clone was recorded a few times. This rearrangement joins TRBV19 to TRBJ2-1, with TRBD2 as a possible D gene (6 bases). Trimming removed 2 bases from V and 2 bases from J, with 10 bases in between. Germline V gene data show CDR1 as LNHDA and CDR2 as SQIVND (reference sequence). The CDR3 runs to 15 residues. The CDR3 nucleotides read TGTGCCAGTAGTATATTTAGCGGAGCCTACAATGAGCAGTTCTTC. As protein: CASSIFSGAYNEQFF.